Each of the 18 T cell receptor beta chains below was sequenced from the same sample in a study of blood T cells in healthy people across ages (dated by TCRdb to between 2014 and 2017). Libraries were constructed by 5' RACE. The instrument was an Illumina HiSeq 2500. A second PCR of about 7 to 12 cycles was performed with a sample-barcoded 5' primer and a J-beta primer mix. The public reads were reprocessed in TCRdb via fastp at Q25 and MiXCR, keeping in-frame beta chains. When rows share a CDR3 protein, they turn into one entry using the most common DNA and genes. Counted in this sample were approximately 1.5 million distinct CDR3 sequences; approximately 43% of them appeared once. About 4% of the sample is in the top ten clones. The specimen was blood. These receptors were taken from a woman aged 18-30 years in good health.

CDR3 residues: CASWLGGRNNEQFF. The DNA of the CDR3 is TGTGCCAGCTGGCTGGGGGGCAGAAACAATGAGCAGTTCTTC. The chain employs TRBV6-6 and TRBJ2-1; D possibly uses TRBD1 or TRBD2 (6 bases each). CDR1 MNHNY and CDR2 SVGAGI come from the germline V gene (reference sequence). Trimming removed 8 bases from V and 5 bases from J, with 16 bases in between. This CDR3 contains 14 residues.

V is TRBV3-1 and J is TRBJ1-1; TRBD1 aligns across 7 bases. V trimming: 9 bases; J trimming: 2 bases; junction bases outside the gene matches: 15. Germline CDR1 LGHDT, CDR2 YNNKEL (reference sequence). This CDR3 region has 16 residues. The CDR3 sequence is CASGETGVKVNTEAFF. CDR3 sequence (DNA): TGTGCCAGTGGGGAAACAGGGGTGAAAGTAAACACTGAAGCTTTCTTT.

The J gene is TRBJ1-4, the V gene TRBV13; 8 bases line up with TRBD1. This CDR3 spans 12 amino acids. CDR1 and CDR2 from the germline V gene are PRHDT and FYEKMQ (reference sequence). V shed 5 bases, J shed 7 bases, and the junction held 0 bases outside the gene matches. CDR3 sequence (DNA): TGTGCCAGCAGCGGGACAGGTGAAAAACTGTTTTTT. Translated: CASSGTGEKLFF.

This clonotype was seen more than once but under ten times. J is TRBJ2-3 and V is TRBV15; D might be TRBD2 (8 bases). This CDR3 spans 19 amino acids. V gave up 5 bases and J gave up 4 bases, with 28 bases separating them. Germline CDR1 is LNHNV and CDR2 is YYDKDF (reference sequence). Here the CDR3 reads CATSLGGGGRLVPPDTQYF. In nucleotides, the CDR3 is TGTGCCACCAGCCTGGGAGGGGGCGGGAGGTTGGTACCACCAGATACGCAGTATTTT.

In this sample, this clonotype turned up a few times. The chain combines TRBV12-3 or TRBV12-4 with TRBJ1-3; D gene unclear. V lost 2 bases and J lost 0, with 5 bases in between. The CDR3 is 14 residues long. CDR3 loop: CASSLRASGNTIYF. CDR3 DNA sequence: TGTGCCAGCAGTTTAAGGGCCTCTGGAAACACCATATATTTT.

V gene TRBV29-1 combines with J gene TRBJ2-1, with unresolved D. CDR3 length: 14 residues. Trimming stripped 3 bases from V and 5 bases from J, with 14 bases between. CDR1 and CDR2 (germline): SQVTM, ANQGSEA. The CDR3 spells CSVEPTQSHNEQFF. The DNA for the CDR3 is TGCAGCGTTGAGCCGACACAATCCCACAATGAGCAGTTCTTC.

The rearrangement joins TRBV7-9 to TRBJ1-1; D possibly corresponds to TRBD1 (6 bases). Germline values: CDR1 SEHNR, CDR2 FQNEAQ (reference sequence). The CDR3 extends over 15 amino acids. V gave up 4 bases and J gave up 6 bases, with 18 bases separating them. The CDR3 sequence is CASSSPQGREAEAFF. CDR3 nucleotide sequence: TGTGCCAGCAGCTCACCTCAGGGGAGGGAAGCTGAAGCTTTCTTT.

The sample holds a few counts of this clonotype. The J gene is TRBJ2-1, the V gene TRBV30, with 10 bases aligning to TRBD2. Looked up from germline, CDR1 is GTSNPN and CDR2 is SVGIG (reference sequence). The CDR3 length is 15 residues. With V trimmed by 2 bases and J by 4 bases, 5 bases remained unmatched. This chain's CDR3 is CAWSTGLADYNEQFF. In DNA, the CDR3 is TGTGCCTGGAGTACCGGACTAGCGGATTACAATGAGCAGTTCTTC.

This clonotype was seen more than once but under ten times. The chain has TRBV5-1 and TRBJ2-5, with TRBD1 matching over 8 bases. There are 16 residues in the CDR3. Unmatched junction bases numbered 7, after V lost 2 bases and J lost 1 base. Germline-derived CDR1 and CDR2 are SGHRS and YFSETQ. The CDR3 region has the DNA TGCGCCAGCAGCTTCGGGACAGGAGCCAGCCAAGAGACCCAGTACTTC. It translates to CASSFGTGASQETQYF.

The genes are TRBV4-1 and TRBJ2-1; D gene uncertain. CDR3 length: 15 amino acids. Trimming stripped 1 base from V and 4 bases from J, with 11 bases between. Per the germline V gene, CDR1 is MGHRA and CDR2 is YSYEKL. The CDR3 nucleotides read TGCGCCAGCAGCCAAGGCACGACGGTTTACAATGAGCAGTTCTTC. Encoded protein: CASSQGTTVYNEQFF.

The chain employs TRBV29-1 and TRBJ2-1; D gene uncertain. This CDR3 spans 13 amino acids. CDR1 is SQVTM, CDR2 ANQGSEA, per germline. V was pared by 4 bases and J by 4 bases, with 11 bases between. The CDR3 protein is CSVVDGRYNEQFF. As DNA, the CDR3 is TGCAGCGTTGTGGACGGAAGATACAATGAGCAGTTCTTC.

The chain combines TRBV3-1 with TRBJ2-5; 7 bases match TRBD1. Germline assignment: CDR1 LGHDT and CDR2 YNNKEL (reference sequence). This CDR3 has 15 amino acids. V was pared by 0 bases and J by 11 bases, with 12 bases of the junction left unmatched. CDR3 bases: TGTGCCAGCAGCCAAGATTGGCTAGGGGGCTATGAGCAGTACTTC. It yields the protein CASSQDWLGGYEQYF.

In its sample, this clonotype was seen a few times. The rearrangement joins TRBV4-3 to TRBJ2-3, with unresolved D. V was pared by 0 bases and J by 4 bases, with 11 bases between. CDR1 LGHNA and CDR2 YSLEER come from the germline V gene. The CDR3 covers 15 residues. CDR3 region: CASSQEALRPDTQYF. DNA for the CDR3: TGCGCCAGCAGCCAAGAGGCCCTACGACCAGATACGCAGTATTTT.

In nucleotides, the CDR3 is TGTGCCAGCAGTTTCCCCGGACACTGGAGCTCCTACAATGAGCAGTTCTTC. Translation: CASSFPGHWSSYNEQFF. This sequence joins TRBV27 and TRBJ2-1, with TRBD1 as a possible D gene (5 bases). Trimming cost V 3 bases and J 0 bases, with 15 bases left between them. This CDR3 has 17 residues. Germline V gene lookup returns CDR1 MNHEY and CDR2 SMNVEV (reference sequence).

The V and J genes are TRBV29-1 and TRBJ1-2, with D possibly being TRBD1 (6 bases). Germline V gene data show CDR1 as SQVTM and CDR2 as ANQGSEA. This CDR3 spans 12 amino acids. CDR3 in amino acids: CNACRGPDGYTF. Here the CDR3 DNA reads TGCAACGCTTGCCGGGGGCCGGATGGCTACACCTTC.

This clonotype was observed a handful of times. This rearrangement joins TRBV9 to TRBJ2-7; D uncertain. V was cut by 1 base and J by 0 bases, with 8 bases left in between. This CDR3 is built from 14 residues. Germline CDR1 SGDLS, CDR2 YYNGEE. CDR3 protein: CASSVNPSSYEQYF. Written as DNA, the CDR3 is TGTGCCAGCAGCGTAAACCCGAGCTCCTACGAGCAGTACTTC.

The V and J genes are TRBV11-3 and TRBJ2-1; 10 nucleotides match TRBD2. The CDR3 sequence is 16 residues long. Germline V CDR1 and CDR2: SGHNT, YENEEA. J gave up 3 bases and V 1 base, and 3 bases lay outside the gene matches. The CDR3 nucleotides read TGTGCCAGCAGCTTAGGAGGACTAGCGGACTACAATGAGCAGTTCTTC. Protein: CASSLGGLADYNEQFF.

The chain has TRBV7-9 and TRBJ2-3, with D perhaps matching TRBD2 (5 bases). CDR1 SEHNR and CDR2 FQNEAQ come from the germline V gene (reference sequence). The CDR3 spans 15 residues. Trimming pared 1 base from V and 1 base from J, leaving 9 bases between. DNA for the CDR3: TGTGCCAGCAGCTTAGAGGCGGGTGGCACAGATACGCAGTATTTT. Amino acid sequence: CASSLEAGGTDTQYF.